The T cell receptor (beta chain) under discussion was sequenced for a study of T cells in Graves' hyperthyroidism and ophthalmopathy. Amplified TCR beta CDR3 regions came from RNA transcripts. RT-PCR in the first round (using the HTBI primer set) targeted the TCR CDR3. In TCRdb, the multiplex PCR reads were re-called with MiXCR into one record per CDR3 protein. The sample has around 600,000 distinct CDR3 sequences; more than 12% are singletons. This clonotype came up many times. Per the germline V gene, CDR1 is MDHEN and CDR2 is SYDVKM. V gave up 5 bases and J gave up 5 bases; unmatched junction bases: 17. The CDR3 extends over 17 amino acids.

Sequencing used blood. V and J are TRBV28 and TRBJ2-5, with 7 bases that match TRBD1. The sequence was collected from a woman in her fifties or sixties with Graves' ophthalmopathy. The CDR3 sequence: CASSHPRRFTGVETQYF. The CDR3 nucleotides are TGTGCCAGCAGTCACCCGCGGCGCTTTACAGGGGTGGAGACCCAGTACTTC.